These T cell receptor beta chains were read from a single sample in a study of response to subunit inactivated influenza vaccine. TCRdb re-called the RT-PCR reads through MiXCR, storing one row per CDR3 protein. This table holds roughly 710,000 distinct CDR3 sequences, about 14% found once. Sample: PBMCs from blood, taken about 14 days before vaccination. These receptors were collected from a man aged 50-59 years who received an inactivated influenza vaccine. Each CDR3 is given with its conserved first and last residue. Fields, in order: clone size, V gene, J gene, D gene, CDR3 protein, CDR3 DNA. A D gene is named only where the DNA matches it firmly. The size of a clone is reported for some rows only, either as once, few or many, or as a class for expanded clones.

>few|TRBV4-2|TRBJ2-2|TRBD1
CASSQAVDRVAGELFF
TGTGCCAGCAGCCAAGCCGTTGACAGGGTCGCCGGGGAGCTGTTTTTT
>many|TRBV28|TRBJ1-6|NA
CASTLGPGRPSWPSPLHF
TGTGCCAGCACCCTAGGACCGGGACGGCCAAGTTGGCCCTCACCCCTCCACTTT
>many|TRBV5-6|TRBJ2-5|NA
CASSLTDGQETQYF
TGTGCCAGCAGCTTGACGGACGGACAAGAGACCCAGTACTTC
>few|TRBV6-2/TRBV6-3|TRBJ2-6|NA
CASSYDAYSGANVLTF
TGTGCCAGCAGTTACGACGCCTACTCTGGGGCCAACGTCCTGACTTTC
>NA|TRBV7-2|TRBJ2-5|NA
CASSLPQGLKQETQYF
TGTGCCAGCAGCTTACCGCAAGGACTAAAACAAGAGACCCAGTACTTC
>many|TRBV7-2|TRBJ1-5|NA
CASSRGGAQHQPQHF
TGTGCCAGCAGCCGGGGGGGGGCTCAGCATCAGCCCCAGCATTTT
>few|TRBV7-2|TRBJ2-2|NA
CASSLGRPNTGELFF
TGTGCCAGCAGCCTGGGACGCCCGAACACCGGGGAGCTGTTTTTT
>NA|TRBV6-5|TRBJ2-6|NA
CASSYYTGANVLTF
TGTGCCAGCAGTTACTATACTGGGGCCAACGTCCTGACTTTC
>NA|TRBV12-3/TRBV12-4|TRBJ1-5|TRBD1
CASSLAQGGKQPQHF
TGTGCCAGCAGTTTAGCGCAGGGGGGGAAACAGCCCCAGCATTTT
>NA|TRBV24-1|TRBJ2-6|NA
CATSDPARAGANVLTF
TGTGCCACCAGTGATCCCGCCAGGGCTGGGGCCAACGTCCTGACTTTC
>few|TRBV6-5|TRBJ1-4|NA
CASSYSKTTNEKLFF
TGTGCCAGCAGTTACTCGAAAACCACTAATGAAAAACTGTTTTTT
>NA|TRBV9|TRBJ2-1|TRBD2
CASSTGLAGVAGEQFF
TGTGCCAGCAGCACGGGACTAGCGGGGGTAGCAGGTGAGCAGTTCTTC
>NA|TRBV3-1|TRBJ2-7|NA
CASSQDFGGNYEQYF
TGTGCCAGCAGCCAAGATTTCGGAGGTAATTACGAGCAGTACTTC
>few|TRBV4-3|TRBJ2-7|TRBD1
CASSQDRDPSGIYEQYF
TGCGCCAGCAGCCAGGACAGGGACCCAAGCGGCATCTACGAGCAGTACTTC
>few|TRBV4-3|TRBJ1-2|TRBD1
CASSQETGAPNYGYTF
TGCGCCAGCAGCCAAGAGACAGGGGCTCCTAACTATGGCTACACCTTC
>few|TRBV6-2/TRBV6-3|TRBJ2-5|NA
CASMEPQGPRETQYF
TGTGCCAGCATGGAACCACAGGGTCCAAGGGAGACCCAGTACTTC
>few|TRBV7-9|TRBJ1-1|NA
CASSLRPGANSEAFF
TGTGCCAGCAGCTTACGTCCAGGGGCTAACTCTGAAGCTTTCTTT
>NA|TRBV15|TRBJ2-1|TRBD2
CATSRDSGGAGEQFF
TGTGCCACCAGCAGAGATAGCGGGGGGGCGGGTGAGCAGTTCTTC
>NA|TRBV7-2|TRBJ2-7|NA
CASSLASDLPYEQYF
TGTGCCAGCAGCTTAGCTTCTGATCTACCCTACGAGCAGTACTTC
>many|TRBV27|TRBJ1-5|NA
CASSLRRDNQPQHF
TGTGCCAGCAGTTTGCGAAGAGACAATCAGCCCCAGCATTTT
>many|TRBV7-8|TRBJ2-2|TRBD1
CASSPGTGASTGELFF
TGTGCCAGCAGCCCCGGGACAGGCGCGTCCACCGGGGAGCTGTTTTTT
>few|TRBV14|TRBJ2-7|NA
CASSRRQRFSYEQYF
TGTGCCAGCAGCCGTCGACAGCGCTTCTCCTACGAGCAGTACTTC
>NA|TRBV20-1|TRBJ2-7|NA
CSAAEERYYETDEQYF
TGCAGTGCCGCCGAGGAGCGGTATTATGAAACCGACGAGCAGTACTTC
>NA|TRBV10-3|TRBJ2-1|TRBD1
CAISDGTGNTYNEQFF
TGTGCCATCAGTGATGGGACAGGGAACACCTACAATGAGCAGTTCTTC
>few|TRBV5-1|TRBJ2-2|TRBD2
CASSYTSGGGGELFF
TGCGCCAGCAGCTACACTAGCGGGGGAGGCGGGGAGCTGTTTTTT
>NA|TRBV29-1|TRBJ2-1|TRBD1
CSGETGLGNDQFF
TGCAGCGGTGAGACAGGGTTGGGCAATGACCAGTTCTTC
>NA|TRBV20-1|TRBJ2-5|NA
CSAAPNPRVIETQYF
TGCAGTGCTGCCCCAAACCCCAGGGTGATAGAGACCCAGTACTTC
>many|TRBV28|TRBJ1-5|TRBD1
CASSRHRGSNQPQHF
TGTGCCAGCAGCAGACACAGGGGTAGCAATCAGCCCCAGCATTTT
>NA|TRBV19|TRBJ1-1|NA
CASTNPPMNTEAFF
TGTGCCAGTACTAACCCACCAATGAACACTGAAGCTTTCTTT
>many|TRBV12-3/TRBV12-4|TRBJ1-2|NA
CASTPWGGNYGYTF
TGTGCCAGCACTCCTTGGGGGGGCAACTATGGCTACACCTTC
>NA|TRBV7-9|TRBJ1-4|TRBD1
CASSSGYRGRNEKLFF
TGTGCCAGCAGCTCCGGGTACAGGGGCCGAAATGAAAAACTGTTTTTT
>NA|TRBV4-2|TRBJ2-1|TRBD1
CASSQDRVGEQFF
TGTGCCAGCAGCCAGGACAGGGTTGGAGAGCAGTTCTTC
>few|TRBV20-1|TRBJ1-5|NA
CSASLAGQPQHF
TGCAGTGCTAGTTTGGCAGGCCAGCCCCAGCATTTT
>many|TRBV11-2|TRBJ1-3|NA
CASSRIRRRGSSSGNTIYF
TGTGCCAGCAGCCGGATTCGACGTAGGGGCTCGAGCTCTGGAAACACCATATATTTT
>few|TRBV6-2/TRBV6-3|TRBJ2-1|TRBD2
CASSYVAGGFYNEQFF
TGTGCCAGCAGTTACGTCGCGGGAGGCTTTTACAATGAGCAGTTCTTC
>few|TRBV25-1|TRBJ2-2|NA
CASSLTLSTGELFF
TGTGCCAGCAGTTTGACCCTTTCCACCGGGGAGCTGTTTTTT
>few|TRBV10-2|TRBJ2-7|TRBD2
CASRGTSLPEQYF
TGCGCCAGCCGCGGGACTAGTCTTCCCGAGCAGTACTTC
>many|TRBV12-3/TRBV12-4|TRBJ2-7|NA
CASSPGSGGYGEQYF
TGTGCCAGCAGCCCCGGCTCGGGGGGCTACGGGGAGCAGTACTTC
>few|TRBV28|TRBJ2-3|TRBD1
CATRQGPRGTQYF
TGTGCCACAAGACAGGGCCCACGAGGTACGCAGTATTTT
>NA|TRBV24-1|TRBJ1-1|NA
CATSDFGSGEAFF
TGTGCCACCAGTGATTTTGGGTCCGGTGAAGCTTTCTTT
>few|TRBV20-1|TRBJ2-2|NA
CSAPGTPLTGELFF
TGCAGTGCGCCCGGGACCCCTTTAACCGGGGAGCTGTTTTTT
>NA|TRBV6-6|TRBJ2-7|NA
CASSNQPYEQYF
TGTGCCAGCAGCAACCAACCCTACGAGCAGTACTTC
>few|TRBV6-5|TRBJ2-7|TRBD1
CASSYFQGVFYEQYF
TGTGCCAGCAGTTACTTCCAGGGGGTATTCTACGAGCAGTACTTC
>NA|TRBV7-7|TRBJ2-1|NA
CASSPDPSAYNEQFF
TGTGCTAGCAGCCCCGATCCCTCGGCCTACAATGAGCAGTTCTTC
>few|TRBV6-2/TRBV6-3|TRBJ1-1|TRBD1
CASRYTGGAGNTEAFF
TGTGCCAGCAGATATACAGGGGGCGCGGGGAACACTGAAGCTTTCTTT
>NA|TRBV28|TRBJ1-2|NA
CASSSQHGYTF
TGTGCCAGCAGTTCCCAGCATGGCTACACCTTC
>few|TRBV20-1|TRBJ2-3|NA
CSARMQRTDTQYF
TGCAGTGCTAGAATGCAGCGCACAGATACGCAGTATTTT
>few|TRBV18|TRBJ2-7|TRBD1
CASSPTQGASEQYF
TGTGCCAGCTCACCAACCCAGGGGGCAAGCGAGCAGTACTTC
>NA|TRBV6-1|TRBJ1-1|NA
CASGGGPGRTNSEAFF
TGTGCCAGCGGGGGGGGCCCCGGCAGGACGAACTCTGAAGCTTTCTTT
>NA|TRBV28|TRBJ2-7|TRBD1
CASSLYLGTGLSYEQYF
TGTGCCAGCAGTTTATATCTCGGGACAGGGCTCTCCTACGAGCAGTACTTC
>few|TRBV5-4|TRBJ2-3|NA
CASSVVGGTDTQYF
TGTGCCAGCAGCGTAGTTGGTGGCACAGATACGCAGTATTTT
>many|TRBV12-3/TRBV12-4|TRBJ2-7|TRBD2
CASSIWTSGRNEQYF
TGTGCCAGCAGTATTTGGACTAGCGGGAGGAACGAGCAGTACTTC